This passage covers 26 T cell receptor beta chains from one sample sequenced in a study of blood T cell repertoires in COVID-19. Using immunoSEQ multiplex PCR, the repertoire was profiled, and TCRdb retains in-frame clones only, with some absent. The sample has about 140,000 clones; around 84% are singletons. Material for sequencing was peripheral blood. All receptors derive from a human donor in a cohort sampled during active COVID-19.

The sample holds a few counts of this clone. CDR3 bases: TGTGCCAGCAGCGTCAATGGGGGGGAGCCCCAGCATTTT. It yields the protein CASSVNGGEPQHF. The J gene is TRBJ1-5, the V gene TRBV6-4; D is possibly TRBD1 (5 bases). V was shortened by 6 bases and J by 8 bases, with 14 bases between the two germline ends. The CDR3 is made up of 13 amino acids. CDR1 and CDR2 from the germline V gene are MRHNA and SNTAGT.

The chain recombines TRBV19 with TRBJ2-5, with D perhaps TRBD2 (7 bases). This CDR3 is built from 16 residues. V was trimmed by 5 bases and J by 2 bases, leaving 18 bases between them. Looked up from germline, CDR1 is LNHDA and CDR2 is SQIVND (reference sequence). The CDR3 nucleotides are TGTGCCAGTAGTCCCTCGGGGGCTAGCGGACAAGAGACCCAGTACTTC. Residues: CASSPSGASGQETQYF.

The chain joins TRBV18 to TRBJ1-2; 8 nucleotides agree with TRBD1. This CDR3 region has 15 residues. The germline CDR1 and CDR2 sequences are KGHSH and LQKENI. Trimming cost V 0 bases and J 4 bases; bases outside gene matches: 4. CDR3 sequence: CASSPPDRVFYGYTF. CDR3 DNA sequence: TGTGCCAGCTCACCACCGGACAGGGTGTTCTATGGCTACACCTTC.

This sequence joins TRBV12-3 or TRBV12-4 and TRBJ1-1; D not certain. Between the trimmed V and J ends, which lost 2 bases and 4 bases, there was a span of 8 bases. The CDR3 is 13 residues long. The CDR3 coding sequence is TGTGCCAGCAGTTTATCGGTCGGCACTGAAGCTTTCTTT. As protein: CASSLSVGTEAFF.

The chain couples TRBV28 to TRBJ1-2; the D gene is possibly TRBD1 (6 bases). CDR3 length equals 14 residues. The V gene lost 6 bases and the J gene lost 4 bases, with 15 bases spanning the gap. CDR1 is MDHEN and CDR2 is SYDVKM in the germline V gene. The CDR3 loop reads CASRISTGGYGYTF. The CDR3 DNA is TGTGCCAGCAGGATCTCGACAGGCGGCTATGGCTACACCTTC.

The gene calls are TRBV6-1 and TRBJ2-5; the match to TRBD2 covers 7 bases. Per germline, CDR1 MNHNS and CDR2 SASEGT. The CDR3 sequence is 17 residues long. J gave up 3 bases and V 2 bases, and 12 bases lay outside the gene matches. This CDR3 reads CASSESGGGSAKETQYF. The CDR3 bases are TGTGCCAGCAGTGAAAGTGGGGGGGGGTCGGCCAAAGAGACCCAGTACTTC.

This rearrangement joins TRBV27 to TRBJ2-1; no clear D. The CDR3 loop spans 13 amino acids. Trimming took off 2 bases at V and 6 bases at J, with 8 bases between the two ends. Germline CDR1 is MNHEY and CDR2 is SMNVEV (reference sequence). For the CDR3, the DNA is TGTGCCAGCAGTTTAGAAAGCCTCAATGAGCAGTTCTTC. Encoded protein: CASSLESLNEQFF.

The chain employs TRBV6-5 and TRBJ1-1; perhaps TRBD1 as D (6 bases). There are 14 residues in the CDR3. V gave up 4 bases and J gave up 5 bases, with 14 bases separating them. In germline, CDR1 is MNHEY, CDR2 SVGAGI. The CDR3 reads CASSLGRGRTEAFF. Here the CDR3 DNA reads TGTGCCAGCAGTTTGGGCAGGGGCAGGACTGAAGCTTTCTTT.

J is TRBJ1-1 and V is TRBV4-1; D remains ambiguous. This CDR3 spans 14 amino acids. V shed 2 bases and J shed 4 bases, with 11 bases lying between them. CDR1 MGHRA and CDR2 YSYEKL come from the germline V gene. The CDR3 sequence: CASSQLEGGTEAFF. The CDR3 DNA follows: TGCGCCAGCAGCCAATTGGAGGGTGGCACTGAAGCTTTCTTT.

The chain couples TRBV27 to TRBJ2-3, with D perhaps TRBD2 (6 bases). Trimming removed 6 bases at V and 0 bases at J, with 7 bases between. Germline loops: CDR1 MNHEY, CDR2 SMNVEV (reference sequence). The CDR3 runs 13 residues. The CDR3 DNA sequence: TGTGCCAGCAGGCTAGCGAGCACAGATACGCAGTATTTT. It encodes CASRLASTDTQYF.

The chain recombines TRBV14 with TRBJ2-3; 12 nucleotides line up with TRBD2. The CDR3 extends over 17 amino acids. V lost 5 bases, J lost 6 bases, and 12 bases stayed unmatched. The V gene's germline CDR1 is SGHDN and CDR2 FVKESK. The chain's CDR3 is CASSESVGLAGGDTQYF. DNA for the CDR3: TGTGCCAGCAGCGAATCAGTCGGGCTAGCGGGAGGGGATACGCAGTATTTT.

In its sample, this clone was seen a few times. J is TRBJ2-7 and V is TRBV2; 13 positions match TRBD2. V lost 4 bases to trimming and J lost 2 bases; unmatched junction nucleotides: 2. This CDR3 is built from 15 residues. Per the germline V gene, CDR1 is SNHLY and CDR2 is FYNNEI. The CDR3 reads CASSVLAGGTYEQYV. As DNA, the CDR3 is TGTGCCAGCAGTGTACTAGCGGGAGGGACCTACGAGCAGTACGTC.

This rearrangement joins TRBV18 to TRBJ1-6, with 12 nucleotides matching TRBD1. The germline V gene encodes CDR1 KGHSH and CDR2 LQKENI. The CDR3 has 16 residues. The trim removed 1 base at V and 10 bases at J, leaving 5 bases unmatched. In DNA form, the CDR3 reads TGTGCCAGCTCACCACGAGGGACAGGGGGCCACTCACCCCTCCACTTT. Residues: CASSPRGTGGHSPLHF. The variable domain in full, completed from reference TRBV18 and TRBJ1-6, reads NAGVMQNPRHLVRRRGQEARLRCSPMKGHSHVYWYRQLPEEGLKFMVYLQKENIIDESGMPKERFSAEFPKEGPSILRIQQVVRGDSAAYFCASSPRGTGGHSPLHFGNGTRLTVT.

The J gene is TRBJ2-2, the V gene TRBV18, with 7 bases lining up with TRBD2. J gave up 3 bases and V 3 bases, and 4 bases lay outside the gene matches. This CDR3 spans 15 amino acids. The germline V gene has CDR1 KGHSH and CDR2 LQKENI. The CDR3 DNA follows: TGTGCCAGCTCACCCGCCCTAGCGGACACCGGGGAGCTGTTTTTT. Its translation is CASSPALADTGELFF.

V usage is TRBV7-3 and J usage is TRBJ1-2; D gene unclear. This CDR3 region has 13 residues. V gave up 5 bases and J gave up 6 bases, with 13 bases separating them. In germline, CDR1 is SGHTA, CDR2 FQGTGA. This CDR3 reads CASSPGGIHGYTF. Here the CDR3 DNA reads TGTGCCAGCAGCCCCGGCGGTATTCATGGCTACACCTTC.

V is TRBV7-9 and J is TRBJ2-7, with 10 bases identical to TRBD2. The CDR3 has 14 amino acids. The trim removed 3 bases at V and 5 bases at J, leaving 4 bases unmatched. Germline V gives CDR1 SEHNR, CDR2 FQNEAQ (reference sequence). CDR3 region: CASSFTSGVNEQYF. For the CDR3, the DNA is TGTGCCAGCAGCTTCACTAGCGGGGTCAACGAGCAGTACTTC.

The table lists this clone with many counts. V and J are TRBV5-1 and TRBJ2-1; possibly TRBD2 for D (5 bases). The CDR3 extends over 14 amino acids. CDR1 is SGHRS, CDR2 YFSETQ, per germline. V lost 1 base to trimming and J lost 10 bases, with 15 bases between them. CDR3 in amino acids: CASSLSPGSPEQFF. The CDR3 bases are TGCGCCAGCAGCTTGTCCCCGGGGTCCCCGGAGCAGTTCTTC.

The gene calls are TRBV28 and TRBJ1-6; D is uncertain. V was clipped by 8 bases and J by 6 bases, with 14 bases between them. Germline CDR1 MDHEN, CDR2 SYDVKM. There are 14 residues in the CDR3. The CDR3 reads CASALRAGNSPLHF. CDR3 coding DNA: TGTGCCAGCGCCTTGAGGGCTGGTAATTCACCCCTCCACTTT.

This clone came up once. V gene TRBV19 combines with J gene TRBJ1-5, with D maybe TRBD1 (5 bases). Trimming left V 10 bases short and J 3 bases short, with 22 bases between. The CDR3 contains 16 residues. Germline assignment: CDR1 LNHDA and CDR2 SQIVND (reference sequence). In nucleotides, the CDR3 is TGTGCCACCACGGGGGGGAACTTTGGCCTCAATCAGCCCCAGCATTTT. Amino acids: CATTGGNFGLNQPQHF.

The chain has TRBV18 and TRBJ1-3; TRBD1 might be the D (5 bases). Germline CDR1 reads KGHSH; CDR2 reads LQKENI. The CDR3 length is 14 residues. The V and J ends lost 2 bases and 2 bases respectively, with 7 bases between them. CDR3 in amino acids: CASSPGGTGNTIYF. The CDR3 DNA reads as TGTGCCAGCTCACCAGGGGGGACTGGAAACACCATATATTTT.

The sample holds one count of this clone. The rearrangement links TRBV5-1 to TRBJ1-1, with TRBD1 identical over 9 bases. Germline CDR1 SGHRS, CDR2 YFSETQ. CDR3 length: 17 amino acids. Trimming took 1 base from V and 4 from J; bases not matched to a gene: 11. The CDR3 spells CASSLFAQDRGGTEAFF. Here the CDR3 DNA reads TGCGCCAGCAGCTTGTTCGCGCAGGACAGGGGTGGCACTGAAGCTTTCTTT.

In this sample, this clone turned up once. The J gene is TRBJ1-2, the V gene TRBV6-2 or TRBV6-3; 8 bases are shared with TRBD1. Per the germline V gene, CDR1 is MNHEY and CDR2 is SVGEGT. Losses at the gene ends were 4 bases for V and 6 bases for J; bases not matched to a gene: 16. The CDR3 has 17 residues. The CDR3 protein is CASSSALTGAPFNGYTF. The CDR3 DNA follows: TGTGCCAGCAGTTCCGCCCTGACAGGGGCTCCTTTCAATGGCTACACCTTC.

This clone was detected once. V is TRBV12-3 or TRBV12-4 and J is TRBJ1-1, with 10 bases matching TRBD1. The J segment lost 5 bases and the V segment lost 6 bases, leaving 3 bases of the junction unmatched. This CDR3 has 13 residues. The CDR3 coding sequence is TGTGCCAGCAGGGGGACAGGGGATACTGAAGCTTTCTTT. Residues: CASRGTGDTEAFF.

The chain carries TRBV19 and TRBJ2-1; 7 nucleotides align to TRBD1. The V gene end was trimmed by 5 bases and the J gene end by 11 bases; junction bases not matched to a gene: 12. CDR1 is LNHDA, CDR2 SQIVND, per germline (reference sequence). This CDR3 comprises 14 residues. CDR3 protein: CASSPDRDRVKQFF. Here the CDR3 DNA reads TGTGCCAGTAGTCCAGACCGGGACAGAGTCAAGCAGTTCTTC.

V and J are TRBV5-1 and TRBJ1-1; 7 bases are a match to TRBD1. The CDR3 runs 14 residues. Losses at the gene ends were 4 bases for V and 6 bases for J; bases not matched to a gene: 9. CDR1 SGHRS and CDR2 YFSETQ come from the germline V gene. The CDR3 region has the DNA TGCGCCAGCAGCCTACAGGGGAGGAGGGCTGAAGCTTTCTTT. This encodes CASSLQGRRAEAFF.

The chain employs TRBV9 and TRBJ1-3; 10 bases are a match to TRBD1. V dropped 3 bases and J dropped 4; count of bases not matched to a gene: 7. This CDR3 has 16 amino acids. Germline CDR1 reads SGDLS; CDR2 reads YYNGEE. CDR3 sequence reads: CASSGRTGGAGNTIYF. CDR3 DNA: TGTGCCAGCAGCGGAAGGACAGGGGGAGCGGGAAACACCATATATTTT.